This TCR beta chain was captured by sequencing in a study of Graves' ophthalmopathy and Graves' hyperthyroidism. Whole-study findings and limits: The majority of expanded thyroid clonotypes above 0.001 frequency also occurred in blood.

With regard to this clonotype: What it recognizes is unknown. This may be a read error, as it is one base from a much larger clone.

It was on clinical symptoms, serum thyroxine, TRAb, thyroid ultrasound and orbital computed tomography that diagnosis relied. The CDR3 consists of 14 residues. Looked up from germline, CDR1 is ENHRY and CDR2 is SYGVKD. Transcripts of RNA were the source for amplifying TCR beta CDR3 regions. Following a first-round RT-PCR that used HTBI primers, a second-round multiplex PCR was carried out. One entry per CDR3 protein, called by TCRdb with MiXCR from the multiplex PCR reads. Of approximately 1.2 million distinct CDR3 sequences listed, roughly 35% are singletons. The sequencing input was peripheral blood or thyroid tissue (not recorded which). The source of this sequence is an adult man with Graves' hyperthyroidism. The gene calls are TRBV10-3 and TRBJ1-5; 10 nucleotides align to TRBD1. The CDR3 is CAVSETGGSQPQHF. CDR3 DNA: TGTGCCGTCAGTGAGACAGGGGGCTCTCAGCCCCAGCATTTT.